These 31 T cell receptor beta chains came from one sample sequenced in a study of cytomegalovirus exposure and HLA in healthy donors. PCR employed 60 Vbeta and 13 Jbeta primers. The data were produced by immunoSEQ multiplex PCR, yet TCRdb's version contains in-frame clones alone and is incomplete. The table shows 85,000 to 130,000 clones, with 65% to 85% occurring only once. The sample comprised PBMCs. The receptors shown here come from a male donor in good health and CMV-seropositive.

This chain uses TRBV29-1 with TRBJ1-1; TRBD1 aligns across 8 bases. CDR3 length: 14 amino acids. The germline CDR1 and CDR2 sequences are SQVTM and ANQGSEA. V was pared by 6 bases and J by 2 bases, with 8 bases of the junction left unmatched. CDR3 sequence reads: CSVKTGDFNTEAFF. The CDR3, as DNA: TGCAGCGTGAAGACAGGGGATTTTAACACTGAAGCTTTCTTT.

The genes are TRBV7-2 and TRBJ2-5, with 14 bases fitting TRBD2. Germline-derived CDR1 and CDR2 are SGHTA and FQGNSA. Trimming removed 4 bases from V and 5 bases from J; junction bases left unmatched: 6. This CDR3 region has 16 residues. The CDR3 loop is CASSSRLAGGPETQYF. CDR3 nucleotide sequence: TGTGCCAGCAGCTCCAGACTAGCGGGAGGGCCCGAGACCCAGTACTTC.

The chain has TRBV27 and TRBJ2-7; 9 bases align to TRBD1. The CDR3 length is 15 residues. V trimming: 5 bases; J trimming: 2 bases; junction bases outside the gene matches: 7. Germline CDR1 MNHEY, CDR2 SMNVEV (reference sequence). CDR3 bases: TGTGCCAGCAGTGAAAGACGACAGGGGGCCTACGAGCAGTACTTC. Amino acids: CASSERRQGAYEQYF.

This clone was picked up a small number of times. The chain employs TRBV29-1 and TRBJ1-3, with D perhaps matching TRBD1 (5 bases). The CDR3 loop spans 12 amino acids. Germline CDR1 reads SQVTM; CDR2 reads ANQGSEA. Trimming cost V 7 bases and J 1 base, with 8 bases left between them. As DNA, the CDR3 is TGCAGCGGACAGAAATCTGGAAACACCATATATTTT. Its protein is CSGQKSGNTIYF.

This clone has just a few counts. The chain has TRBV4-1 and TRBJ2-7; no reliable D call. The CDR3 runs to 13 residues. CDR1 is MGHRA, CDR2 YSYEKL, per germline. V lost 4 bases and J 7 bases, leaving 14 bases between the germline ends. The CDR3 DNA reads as TGCGCCAGCAGCCCTTCAGACCTGCGGGAGCAGTACTTC. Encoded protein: CASSPSDLREQYF.

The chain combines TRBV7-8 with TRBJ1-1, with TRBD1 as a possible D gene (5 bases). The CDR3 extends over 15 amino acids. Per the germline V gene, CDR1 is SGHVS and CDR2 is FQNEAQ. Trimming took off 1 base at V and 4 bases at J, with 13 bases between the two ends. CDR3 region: CASSLVSGGGTEAFF. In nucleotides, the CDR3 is TGTGCCAGCAGCTTAGTATCGGGGGGAGGCACTGAAGCTTTCTTT.

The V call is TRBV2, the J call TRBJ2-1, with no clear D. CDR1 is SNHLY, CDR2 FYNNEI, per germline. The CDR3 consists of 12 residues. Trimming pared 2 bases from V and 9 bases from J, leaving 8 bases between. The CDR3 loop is CASSESASEQFF. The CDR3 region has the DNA TGTGCCAGCAGTGAATCCGCGAGTGAGCAGTTCTTC. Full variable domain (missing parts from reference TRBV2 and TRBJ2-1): EPEVTQTPSHQVTQMGQEVILRCVPISNHLYFYWYRQILGQKVEFLVSFYNNEISEKSEIFDDQFSVERPDGSNFTLKIRSTKLEDSAMYFCASSESASEQFFGPGTRLTVL.

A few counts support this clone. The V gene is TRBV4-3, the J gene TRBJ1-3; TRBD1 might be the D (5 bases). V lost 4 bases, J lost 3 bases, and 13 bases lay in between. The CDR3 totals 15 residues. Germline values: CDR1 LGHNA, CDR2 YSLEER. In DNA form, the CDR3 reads TGCGCCAGCAGCCCCAGACGGGACTTTGGAAACACCATATATTTT. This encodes CASSPRRDFGNTIYF.

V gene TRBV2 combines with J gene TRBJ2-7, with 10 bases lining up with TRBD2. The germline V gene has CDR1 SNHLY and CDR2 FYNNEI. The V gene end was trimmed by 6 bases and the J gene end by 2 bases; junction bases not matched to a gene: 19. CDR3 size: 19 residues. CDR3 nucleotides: TGTGCCAGCAGCCAAAGGGGGACTAGCGTTCGCGGCCTGGCCTACGAGCAGTACTTC. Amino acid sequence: CASSQRGTSVRGLAYEQYF.

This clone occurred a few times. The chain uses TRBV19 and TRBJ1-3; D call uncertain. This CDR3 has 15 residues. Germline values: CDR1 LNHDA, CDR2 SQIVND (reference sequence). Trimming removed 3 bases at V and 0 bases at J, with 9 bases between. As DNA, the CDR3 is TGTGCCAGTAGTATTGCCATACTCTCTGGAAACACCATATATTTT. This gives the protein CASSIAILSGNTIYF.

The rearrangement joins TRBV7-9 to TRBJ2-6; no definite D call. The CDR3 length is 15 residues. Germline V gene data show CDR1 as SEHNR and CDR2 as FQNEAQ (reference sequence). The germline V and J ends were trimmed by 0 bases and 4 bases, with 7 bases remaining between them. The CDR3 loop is CASSLAGAGANVLTF. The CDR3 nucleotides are TGTGCCAGCAGCTTAGCGGGCGCCGGGGCCAACGTCCTGACTTTC.

CDR3 coding DNA: TGTGCCAGCAGCTTAGGGCCCGCCCGGAGTGGAAACACCATATATTTT. Amino acid sequence: CASSLGPARSGNTIYF. This chain links TRBV7-2 with TRBJ1-3; unclear D gene. Between the trimmed V and J ends, which lost 1 base and 3 bases, there was a span of 13 bases. This CDR3 has 16 residues. Germline lookup yields CDR1 SGHTA and CDR2 FQGNSA.

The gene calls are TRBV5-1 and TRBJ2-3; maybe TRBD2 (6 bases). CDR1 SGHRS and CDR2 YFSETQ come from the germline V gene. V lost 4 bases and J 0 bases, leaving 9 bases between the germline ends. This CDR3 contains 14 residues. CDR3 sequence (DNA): TGCGCCAGCAGCACAGGACTAAGCACAGATACGCAGTATTTT. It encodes CASSTGLSTDTQYF. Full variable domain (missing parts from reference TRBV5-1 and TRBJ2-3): KAGVTQTPRYLIKTRGQQVTLSCSPISGHRSVSWYQQTPGQGLQFLFEYFSETQRNKGNFPGRFSGRQFSNSRSEMNVSTLELGDSALYLCASSTGLSTDTQYFGPGTRLTVL.

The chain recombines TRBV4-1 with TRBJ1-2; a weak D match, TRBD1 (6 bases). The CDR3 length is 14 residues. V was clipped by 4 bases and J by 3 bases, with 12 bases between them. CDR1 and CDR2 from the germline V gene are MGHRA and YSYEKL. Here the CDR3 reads CASSRAGAYYGYTF. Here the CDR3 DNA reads TGCGCCAGCAGCCGGGCGGGGGCCTACTATGGCTACACCTTC.

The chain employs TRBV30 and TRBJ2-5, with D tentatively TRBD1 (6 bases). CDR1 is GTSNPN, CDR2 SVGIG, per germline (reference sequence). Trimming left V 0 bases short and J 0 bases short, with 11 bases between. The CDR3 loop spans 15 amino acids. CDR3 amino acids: CAWSVSDRYQETQYF. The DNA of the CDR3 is TGTGCCTGGAGTGTAAGTGACAGGTACCAAGAGACCCAGTACTTC.

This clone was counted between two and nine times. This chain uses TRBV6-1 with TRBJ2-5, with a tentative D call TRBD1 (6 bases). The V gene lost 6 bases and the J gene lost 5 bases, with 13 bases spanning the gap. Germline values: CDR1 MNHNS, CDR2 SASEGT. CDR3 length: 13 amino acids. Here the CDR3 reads CASRKGQHETQYF. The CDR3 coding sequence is TGTGCCAGCAGGAAAGGACAGCACGAGACCCAGTACTTC.

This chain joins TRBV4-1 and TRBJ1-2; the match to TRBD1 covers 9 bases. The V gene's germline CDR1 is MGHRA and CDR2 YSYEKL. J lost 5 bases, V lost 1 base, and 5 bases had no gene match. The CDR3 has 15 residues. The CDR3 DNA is TGCGCCAGCAGCCAAGGGACAGGGGAATATTATGGCTACACCTTC. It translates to CASSQGTGEYYGYTF.

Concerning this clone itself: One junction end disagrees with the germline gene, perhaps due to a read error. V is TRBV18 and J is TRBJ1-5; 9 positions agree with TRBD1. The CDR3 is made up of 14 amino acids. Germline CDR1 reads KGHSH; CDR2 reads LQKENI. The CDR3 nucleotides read TGTGCCAGCTCGGATACAGGGGGCAGACAGCCCCAGAATTTT. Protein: CASSDTGGRQPQNF.

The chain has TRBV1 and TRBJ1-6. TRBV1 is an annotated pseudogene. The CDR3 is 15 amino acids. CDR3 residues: CTSSQPGTENSPLHF. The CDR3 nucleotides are TGCACCAGCAGCCAACCCGGGACTGAGAATTCACCCCTCCACTTT.

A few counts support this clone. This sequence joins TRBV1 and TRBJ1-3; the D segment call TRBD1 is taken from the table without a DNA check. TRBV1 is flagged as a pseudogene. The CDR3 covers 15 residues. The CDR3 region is CTSSRYRGYGNTIYF. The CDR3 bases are TGCACCAGCAGCCGTTACAGGGGATATGGAAACACCATATATTTT.

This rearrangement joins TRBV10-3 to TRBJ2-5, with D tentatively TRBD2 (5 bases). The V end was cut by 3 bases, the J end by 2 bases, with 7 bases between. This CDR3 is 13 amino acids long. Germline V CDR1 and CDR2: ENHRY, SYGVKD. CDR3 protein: CAISDDYQETQYF. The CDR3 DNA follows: TGTGCCATCAGTGACGACTATCAAGAGACCCAGTACTTC.

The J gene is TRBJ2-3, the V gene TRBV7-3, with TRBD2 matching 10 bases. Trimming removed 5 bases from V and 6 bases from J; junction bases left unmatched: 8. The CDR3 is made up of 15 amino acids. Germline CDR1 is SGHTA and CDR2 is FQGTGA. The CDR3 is CASSRERGGADTQYF. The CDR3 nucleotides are TGTGCCAGCAGCCGCGAGCGGGGGGGCGCGGATACGCAGTATTTT.

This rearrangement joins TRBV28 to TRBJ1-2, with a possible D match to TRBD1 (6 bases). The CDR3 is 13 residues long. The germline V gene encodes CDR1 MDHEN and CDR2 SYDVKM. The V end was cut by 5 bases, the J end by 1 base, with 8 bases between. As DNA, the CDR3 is TGTGCCAGCAGTCCAGGGGTTAACTATGGCTACACCTTC. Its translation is CASSPGVNYGYTF.

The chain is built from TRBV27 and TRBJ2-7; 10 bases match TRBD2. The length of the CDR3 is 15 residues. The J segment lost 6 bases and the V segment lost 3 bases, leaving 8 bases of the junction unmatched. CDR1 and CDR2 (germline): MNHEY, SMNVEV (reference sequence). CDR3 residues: CASSFQLAGAAEQYF. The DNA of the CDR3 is TGTGCCAGCAGTTTCCAGCTAGCGGGGGCAGCCGAGCAGTACTTC.

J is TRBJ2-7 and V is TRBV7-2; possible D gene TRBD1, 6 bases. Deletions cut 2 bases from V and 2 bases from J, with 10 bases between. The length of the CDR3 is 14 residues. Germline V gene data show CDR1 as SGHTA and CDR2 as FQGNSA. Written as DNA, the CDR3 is TGTGCCAGCAGCTTAAACCCAGGGGCCTACGAGCAGTACTTC. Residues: CASSLNPGAYEQYF. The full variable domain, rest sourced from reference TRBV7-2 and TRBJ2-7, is GAGVSQSPSNKVTEKGKDVELRCDPISGHTALYWYRQSLGQGLEFLIYFQGNSAPDKSGLPSDRFSAERTGGSVSTLTIQRTQQEDSAVYLCASSLNPGAYEQYFGPGTRLTVT.

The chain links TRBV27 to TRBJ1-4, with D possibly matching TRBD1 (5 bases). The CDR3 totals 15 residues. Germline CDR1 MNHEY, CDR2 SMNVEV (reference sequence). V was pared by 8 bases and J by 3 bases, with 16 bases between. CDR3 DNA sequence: TGTGCCAGCCGGAGCGGGGGAGGTCCTAATGAAAAACTGTTTTTT. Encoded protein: CASRSGGGPNEKLFF.

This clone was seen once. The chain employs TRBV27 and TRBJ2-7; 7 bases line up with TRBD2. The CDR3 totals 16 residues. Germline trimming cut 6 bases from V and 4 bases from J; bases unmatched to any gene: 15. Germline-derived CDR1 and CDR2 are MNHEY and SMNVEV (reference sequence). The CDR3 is CASSPLAVSRTYEQYF. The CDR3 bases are TGTGCCAGCAGCCCCCTAGCGGTTTCTAGGACTTACGAGCAGTACTTC.

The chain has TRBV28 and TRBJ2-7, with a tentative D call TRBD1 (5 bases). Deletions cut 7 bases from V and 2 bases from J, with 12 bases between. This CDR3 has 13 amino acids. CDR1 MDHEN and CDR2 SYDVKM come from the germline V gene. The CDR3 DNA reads TGTGCCAGCACACCAGACAGTACCTACGAGCAGTACTTC. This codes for CASTPDSTYEQYF.

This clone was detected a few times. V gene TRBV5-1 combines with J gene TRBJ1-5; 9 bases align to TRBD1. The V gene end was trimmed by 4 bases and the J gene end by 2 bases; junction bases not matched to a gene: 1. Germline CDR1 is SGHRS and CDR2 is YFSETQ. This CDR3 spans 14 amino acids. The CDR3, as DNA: TGCGCCAGCAGCAGGACAGGGGGCAATCAGCCCCAGCATTTT. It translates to CASSRTGGNQPQHF.

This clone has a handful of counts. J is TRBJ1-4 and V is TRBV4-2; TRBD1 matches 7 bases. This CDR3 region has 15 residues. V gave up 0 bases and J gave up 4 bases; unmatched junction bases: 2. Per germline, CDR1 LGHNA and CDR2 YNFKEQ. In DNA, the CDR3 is TGTGCCAGCAGCCAAGATGGGACAGTTAATGAAAAACTGTTTTTT. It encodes CASSQDGTVNEKLFF.

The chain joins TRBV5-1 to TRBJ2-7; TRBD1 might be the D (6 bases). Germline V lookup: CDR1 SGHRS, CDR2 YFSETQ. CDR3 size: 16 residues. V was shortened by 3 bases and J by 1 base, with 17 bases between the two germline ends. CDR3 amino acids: CASSYTGTRASYEQYF. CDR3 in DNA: TGCGCCAGCAGCTATACCGGGACAAGGGCTTCCTACGAGCAGTACTTC. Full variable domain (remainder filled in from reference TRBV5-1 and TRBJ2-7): KAGVTQTPRYLIKTRGQQVTLSCSPISGHRSVSWYQQTPGQGLQFLFEYFSETQRNKGNFPGRFSGRQFSNSRSEMNVSTLELGDSALYLCASSYTGTRASYEQYFGPGTRLTVT.